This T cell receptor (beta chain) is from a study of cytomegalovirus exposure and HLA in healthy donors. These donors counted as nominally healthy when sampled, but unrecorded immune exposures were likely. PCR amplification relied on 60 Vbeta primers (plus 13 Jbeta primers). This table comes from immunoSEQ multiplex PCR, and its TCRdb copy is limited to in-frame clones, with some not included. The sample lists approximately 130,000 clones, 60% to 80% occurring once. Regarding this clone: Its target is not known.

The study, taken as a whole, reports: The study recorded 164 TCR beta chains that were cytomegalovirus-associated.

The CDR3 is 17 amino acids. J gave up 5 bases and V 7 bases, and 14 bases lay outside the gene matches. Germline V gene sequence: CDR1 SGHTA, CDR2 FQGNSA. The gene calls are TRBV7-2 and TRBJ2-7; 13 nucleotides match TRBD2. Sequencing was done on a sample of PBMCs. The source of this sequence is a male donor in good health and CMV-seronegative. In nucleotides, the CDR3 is TGTGCCAGCACCGATCGAAGGCGGACTAGCGGGGGACACGAGCAGTACTTC. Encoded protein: CASTDRRRTSGGHEQYF.